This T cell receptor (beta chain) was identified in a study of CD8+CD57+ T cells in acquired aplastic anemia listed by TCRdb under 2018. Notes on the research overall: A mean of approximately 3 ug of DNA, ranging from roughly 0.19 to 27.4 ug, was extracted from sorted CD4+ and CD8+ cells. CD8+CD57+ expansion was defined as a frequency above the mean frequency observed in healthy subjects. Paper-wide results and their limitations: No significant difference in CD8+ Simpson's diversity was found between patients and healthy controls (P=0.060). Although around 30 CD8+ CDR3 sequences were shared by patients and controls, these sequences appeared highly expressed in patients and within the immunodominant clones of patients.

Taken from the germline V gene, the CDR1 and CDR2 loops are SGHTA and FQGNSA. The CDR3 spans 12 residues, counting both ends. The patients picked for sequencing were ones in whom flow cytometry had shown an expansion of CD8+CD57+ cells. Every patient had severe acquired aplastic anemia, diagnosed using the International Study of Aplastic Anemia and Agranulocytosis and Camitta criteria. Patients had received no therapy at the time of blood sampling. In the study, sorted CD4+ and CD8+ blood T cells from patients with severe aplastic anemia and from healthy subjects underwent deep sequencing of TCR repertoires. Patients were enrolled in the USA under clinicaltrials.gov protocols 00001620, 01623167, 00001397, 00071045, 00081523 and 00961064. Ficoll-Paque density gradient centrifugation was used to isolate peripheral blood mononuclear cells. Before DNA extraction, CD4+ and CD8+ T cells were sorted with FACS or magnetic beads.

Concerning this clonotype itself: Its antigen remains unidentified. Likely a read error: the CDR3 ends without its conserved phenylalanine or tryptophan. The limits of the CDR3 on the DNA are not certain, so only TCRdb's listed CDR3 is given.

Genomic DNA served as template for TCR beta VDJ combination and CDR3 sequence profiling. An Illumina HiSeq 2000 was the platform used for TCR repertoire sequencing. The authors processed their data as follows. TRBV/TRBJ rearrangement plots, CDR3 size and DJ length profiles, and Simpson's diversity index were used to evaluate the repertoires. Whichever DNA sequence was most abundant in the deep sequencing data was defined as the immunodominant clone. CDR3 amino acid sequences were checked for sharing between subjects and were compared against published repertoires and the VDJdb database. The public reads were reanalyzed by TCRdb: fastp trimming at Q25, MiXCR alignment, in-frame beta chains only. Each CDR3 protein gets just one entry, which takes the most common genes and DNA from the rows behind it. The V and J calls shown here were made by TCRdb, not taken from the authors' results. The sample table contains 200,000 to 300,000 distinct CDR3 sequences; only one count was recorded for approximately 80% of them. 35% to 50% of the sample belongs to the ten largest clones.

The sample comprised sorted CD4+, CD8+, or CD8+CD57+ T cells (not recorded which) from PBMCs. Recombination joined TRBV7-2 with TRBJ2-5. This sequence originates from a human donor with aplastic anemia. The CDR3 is CASSLAGETQSL.